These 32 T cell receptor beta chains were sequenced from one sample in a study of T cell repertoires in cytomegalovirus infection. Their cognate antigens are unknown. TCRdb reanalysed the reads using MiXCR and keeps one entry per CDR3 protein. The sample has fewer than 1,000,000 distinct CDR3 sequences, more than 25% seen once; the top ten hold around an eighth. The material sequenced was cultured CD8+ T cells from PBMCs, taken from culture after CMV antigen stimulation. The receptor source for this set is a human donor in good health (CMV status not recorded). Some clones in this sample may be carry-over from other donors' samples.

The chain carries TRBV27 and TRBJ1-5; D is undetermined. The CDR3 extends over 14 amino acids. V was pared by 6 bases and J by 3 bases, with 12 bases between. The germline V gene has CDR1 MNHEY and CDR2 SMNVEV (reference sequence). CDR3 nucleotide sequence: TGTGCCAGCAGACCCACAGCGTTCAATCAGCCCCAGCATTTT. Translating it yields CASRPTAFNQPQHF.

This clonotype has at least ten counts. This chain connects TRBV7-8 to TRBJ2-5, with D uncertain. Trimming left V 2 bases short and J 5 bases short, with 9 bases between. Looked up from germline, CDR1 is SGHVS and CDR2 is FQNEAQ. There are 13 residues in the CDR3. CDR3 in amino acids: CASSLRVGETQYF. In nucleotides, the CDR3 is TGTGCCAGCAGCTTACGAGTCGGTGAGACCCAGTACTTC.

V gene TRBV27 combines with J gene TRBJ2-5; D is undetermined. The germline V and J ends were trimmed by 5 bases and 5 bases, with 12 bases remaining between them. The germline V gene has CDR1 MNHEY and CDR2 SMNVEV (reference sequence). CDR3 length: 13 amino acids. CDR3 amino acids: CASSHPWDETQYF. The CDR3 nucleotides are TGTGCCAGCAGTCACCCCTGGGATGAGACCCAGTACTTC.

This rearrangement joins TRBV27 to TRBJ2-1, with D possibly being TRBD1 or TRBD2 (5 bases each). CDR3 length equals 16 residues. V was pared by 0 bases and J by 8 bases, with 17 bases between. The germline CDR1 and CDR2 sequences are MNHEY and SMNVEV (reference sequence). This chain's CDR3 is CASSLSTGTRTDEQFF. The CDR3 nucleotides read TGTGCCAGCAGTTTATCGACCGGGACCCGGACGGATGAGCAGTTCTTC.

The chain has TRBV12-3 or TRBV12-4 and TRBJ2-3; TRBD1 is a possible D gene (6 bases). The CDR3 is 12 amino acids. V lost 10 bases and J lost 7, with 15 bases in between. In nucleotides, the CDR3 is TGTGCCACCAAGCAGGGGATGCATACGCAGTATTTT. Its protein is CATKQGMHTQYF.

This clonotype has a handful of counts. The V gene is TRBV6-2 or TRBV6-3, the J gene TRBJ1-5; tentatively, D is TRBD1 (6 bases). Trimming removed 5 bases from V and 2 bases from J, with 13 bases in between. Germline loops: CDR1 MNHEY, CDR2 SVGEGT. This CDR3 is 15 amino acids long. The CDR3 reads CASSDLDSGNQPQHF. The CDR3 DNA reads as TGTGCCAGCAGTGATCTGGACAGCGGCAATCAGCCCCAGCATTTT.

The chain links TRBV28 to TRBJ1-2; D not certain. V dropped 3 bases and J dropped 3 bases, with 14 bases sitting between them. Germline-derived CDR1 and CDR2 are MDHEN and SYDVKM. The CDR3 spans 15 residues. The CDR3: CASSFLMASYYGYTF. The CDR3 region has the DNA TGTGCCAGCAGTTTCTTAATGGCGTCGTACTATGGCTACACCTTC.

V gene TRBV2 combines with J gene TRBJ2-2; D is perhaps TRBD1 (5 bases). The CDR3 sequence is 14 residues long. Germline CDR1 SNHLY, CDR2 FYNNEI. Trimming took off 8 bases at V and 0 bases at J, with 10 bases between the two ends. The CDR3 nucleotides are TGTGCCAGCCTGGACACCTCGAACACCGGGGAGCTGTTTTTT. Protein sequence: CASLDTSNTGELFF.

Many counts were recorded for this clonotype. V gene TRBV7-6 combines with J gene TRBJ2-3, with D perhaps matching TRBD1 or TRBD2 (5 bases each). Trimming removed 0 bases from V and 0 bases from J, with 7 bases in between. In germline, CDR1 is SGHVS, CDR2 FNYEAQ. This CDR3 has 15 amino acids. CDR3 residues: CASSLAGESTDTQYF. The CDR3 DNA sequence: TGTGCCAGCAGCTTAGCGGGGGAGAGCACAGATACGCAGTATTTT.

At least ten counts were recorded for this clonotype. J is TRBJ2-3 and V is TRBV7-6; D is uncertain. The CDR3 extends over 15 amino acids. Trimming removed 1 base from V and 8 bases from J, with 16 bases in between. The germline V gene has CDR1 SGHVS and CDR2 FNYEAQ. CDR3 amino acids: CASSLEFFWLGTQYF. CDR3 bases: TGTGCCAGCAGCTTAGAGTTCTTCTGGTTGGGTACGCAGTATTTT.

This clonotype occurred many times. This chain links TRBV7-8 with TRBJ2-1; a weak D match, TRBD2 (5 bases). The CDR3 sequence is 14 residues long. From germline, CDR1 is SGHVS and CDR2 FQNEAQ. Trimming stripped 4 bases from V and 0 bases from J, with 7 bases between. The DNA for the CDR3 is TGTGCCAGCAGCTCGGACTTCTCCTACAATGAGCAGTTCTTC. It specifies CASSSDFSYNEQFF.

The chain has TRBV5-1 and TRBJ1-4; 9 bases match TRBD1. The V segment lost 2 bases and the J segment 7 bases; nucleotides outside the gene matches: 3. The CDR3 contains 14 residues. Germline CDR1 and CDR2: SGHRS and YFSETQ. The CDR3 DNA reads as TGCGCCAGCAGCTTCCGGACAGGGGCTGAAAAACTGTTTTTT. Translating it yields CASSFRTGAEKLFF.

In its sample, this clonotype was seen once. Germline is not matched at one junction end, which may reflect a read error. This CDR3 reads CANSLSGTEAFF. As DNA, the CDR3 is TGTGCCAACAGCCTTAGTGGCACCGAAGCTTTCTTT. V gene TRBV7-4 combines with J gene TRBJ1-1; D is ambiguous. The CDR3 runs to 12 residues. CDR1 is SGHVT and CDR2 is SQSDAQ in the germline V gene.

The CDR3 DNA reads as TGTGCCGCCAAGCCGACAGGGGCCAATGAGCAGTTCTTC. Translated: CAAKPTGANEQFF. The rearrangement joins TRBV10-3 to TRBJ2-1, with 8 nucleotides matching TRBD1. CDR1 is ENHRY and CDR2 is SYGVKD in the germline V gene. V dropped 11 bases and J dropped 6; count of bases not matched to a gene: 9. This CDR3 comprises 13 residues.

The DNA of the CDR3 is TGTGCCAGCAGTTTCTTTGGGGGAGGTCAGCCCCAGCATTTT. Translated: CASSFFGGGQPQHF. V and J are TRBV27 and TRBJ1-5, with D possibly TRBD1 on 5 matching bases. V gave up 3 bases and J gave up 6 bases, with 12 bases separating them. CDR1 and CDR2 (germline): MNHEY, SMNVEV (reference sequence). The CDR3 is 14 amino acids.

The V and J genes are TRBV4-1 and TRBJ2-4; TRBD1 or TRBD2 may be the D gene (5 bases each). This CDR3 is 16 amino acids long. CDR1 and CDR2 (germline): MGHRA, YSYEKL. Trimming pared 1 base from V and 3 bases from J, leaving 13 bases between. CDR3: CASSQGGPRGKNIQYF. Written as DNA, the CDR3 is TGCGCCAGCAGCCAAGGGGGCCCCCGGGGCAAAAACATTCAGTACTTC.

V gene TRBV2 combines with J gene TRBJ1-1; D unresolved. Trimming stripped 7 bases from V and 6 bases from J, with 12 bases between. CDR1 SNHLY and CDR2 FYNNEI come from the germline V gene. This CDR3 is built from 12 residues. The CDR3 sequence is CASMDGVAEAFF. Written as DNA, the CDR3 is TGTGCCAGCATGGATGGGGTAGCTGAAGCTTTCTTT.

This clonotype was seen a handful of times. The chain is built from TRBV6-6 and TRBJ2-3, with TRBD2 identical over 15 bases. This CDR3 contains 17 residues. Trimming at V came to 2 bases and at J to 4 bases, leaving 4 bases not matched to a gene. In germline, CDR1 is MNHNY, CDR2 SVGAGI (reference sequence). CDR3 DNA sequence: TGTGCCAGCAGTTACGAAAGGACTAGCGGGGGGGCAGATACGCAGTATTTT. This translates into CASSYERTSGGADTQYF.

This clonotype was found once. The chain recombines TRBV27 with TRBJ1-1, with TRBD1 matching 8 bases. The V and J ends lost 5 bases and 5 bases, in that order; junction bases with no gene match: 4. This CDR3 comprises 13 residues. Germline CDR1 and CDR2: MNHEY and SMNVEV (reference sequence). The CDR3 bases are TGTGCCAGCAGTCAGACAGGGGCTACTGAAGCTTTCTTT. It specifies CASSQTGATEAFF.

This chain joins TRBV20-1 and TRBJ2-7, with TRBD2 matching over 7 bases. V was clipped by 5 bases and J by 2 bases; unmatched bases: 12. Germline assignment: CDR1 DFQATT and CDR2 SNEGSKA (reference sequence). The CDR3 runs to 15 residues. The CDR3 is CSALDRGGSAYEQYF. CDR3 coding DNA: TGCAGTGCTTTAGACAGAGGCGGGAGCGCCTACGAGCAGTACTTC.

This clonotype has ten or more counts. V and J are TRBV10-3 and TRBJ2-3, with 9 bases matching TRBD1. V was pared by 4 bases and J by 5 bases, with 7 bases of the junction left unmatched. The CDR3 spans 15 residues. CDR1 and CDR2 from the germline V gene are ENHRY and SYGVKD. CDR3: CAISVGTGMEDTQYF. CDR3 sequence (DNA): TGTGCCATCAGTGTGGGGACAGGGATGGAAGATACGCAGTATTTT.

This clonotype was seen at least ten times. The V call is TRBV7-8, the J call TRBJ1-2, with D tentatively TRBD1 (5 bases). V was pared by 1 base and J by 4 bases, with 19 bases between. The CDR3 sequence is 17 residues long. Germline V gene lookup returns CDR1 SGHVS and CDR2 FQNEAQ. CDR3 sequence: CASSLEALGAGFYGYTF. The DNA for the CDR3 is TGTGCCAGCAGCTTAGAGGCCCTAGGGGCAGGGTTCTATGGCTACACCTTC.

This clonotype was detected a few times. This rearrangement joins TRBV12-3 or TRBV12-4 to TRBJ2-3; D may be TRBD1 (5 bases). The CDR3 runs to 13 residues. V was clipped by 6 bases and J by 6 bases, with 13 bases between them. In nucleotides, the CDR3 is TGTGCCAGCAGCCCAGGGAATTCGGATACGCAGTATTTT. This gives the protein CASSPGNSDTQYF.

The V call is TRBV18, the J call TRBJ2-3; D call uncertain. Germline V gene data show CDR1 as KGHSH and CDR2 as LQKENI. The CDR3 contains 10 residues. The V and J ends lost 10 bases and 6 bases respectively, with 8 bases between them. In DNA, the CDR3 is TGTGCCACCTCGGGCGATACGCAGTATTTT. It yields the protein CATSGDTQYF.

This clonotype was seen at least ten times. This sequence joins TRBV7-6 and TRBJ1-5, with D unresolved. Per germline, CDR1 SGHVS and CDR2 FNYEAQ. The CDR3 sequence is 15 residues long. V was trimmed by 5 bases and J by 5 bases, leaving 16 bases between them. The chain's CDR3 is CASSPGPFGHQPQHF. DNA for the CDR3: TGTGCCAGCAGCCCTGGACCCTTCGGGCATCAGCCCCAGCATTTT.

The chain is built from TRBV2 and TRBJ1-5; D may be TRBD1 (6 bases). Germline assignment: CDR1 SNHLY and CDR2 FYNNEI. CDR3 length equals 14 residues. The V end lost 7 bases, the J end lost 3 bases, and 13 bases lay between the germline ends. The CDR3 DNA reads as TGTGCCAGCACCGAACCAGGGGTCAATCAGCCCCAGCATTTT. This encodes CASTEPGVNQPQHF.

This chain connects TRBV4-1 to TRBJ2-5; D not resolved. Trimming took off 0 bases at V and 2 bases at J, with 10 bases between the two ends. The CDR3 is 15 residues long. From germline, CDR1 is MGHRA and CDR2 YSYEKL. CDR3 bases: TGCGCCAGCAGCCAAGAAATAGGACCTCAAGAGACCCAGTACTTC. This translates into CASSQEIGPQETQYF.

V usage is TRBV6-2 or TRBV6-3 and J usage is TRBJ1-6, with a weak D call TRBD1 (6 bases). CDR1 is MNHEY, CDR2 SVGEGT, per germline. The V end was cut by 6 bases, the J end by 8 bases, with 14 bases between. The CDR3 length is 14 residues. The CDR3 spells CASRDSFQDSPLHF. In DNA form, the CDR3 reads TGTGCCAGCAGGGACAGCTTTCAAGATTCACCCCTCCACTTT.

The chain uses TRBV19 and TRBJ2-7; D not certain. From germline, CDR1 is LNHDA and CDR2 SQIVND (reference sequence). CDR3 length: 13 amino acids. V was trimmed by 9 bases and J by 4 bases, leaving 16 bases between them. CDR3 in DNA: TGTGCCAGCGCTCCGGATAATACTTACGAGCAGTACGTC. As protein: CASAPDNTYEQYV.

The CDR3 region is CASSQVALVEAGTQYF. The CDR3 nucleotides read TGTGCCAGCAGCCAAGTTGCGTTAGTAGAAGCGGGGACCCAGTACTTC. The rearrangement joins TRBV4-2 to TRBJ2-5; TRBD2 is a possible D gene (6 bases). There are 16 residues in the CDR3. Trimming cost V 1 base and J 7 bases, with 19 bases left between them. Per germline, CDR1 LGHNA and CDR2 YNFKEQ.

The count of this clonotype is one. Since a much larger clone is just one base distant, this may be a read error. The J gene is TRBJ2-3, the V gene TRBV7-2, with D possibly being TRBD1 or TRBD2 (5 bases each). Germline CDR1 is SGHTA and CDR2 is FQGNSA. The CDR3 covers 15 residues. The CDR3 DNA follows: TGTGCCAACAGCTTATATGAGGGGATCACAGATACGCAGTATTTT. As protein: CANSLYEGITDTQYF.

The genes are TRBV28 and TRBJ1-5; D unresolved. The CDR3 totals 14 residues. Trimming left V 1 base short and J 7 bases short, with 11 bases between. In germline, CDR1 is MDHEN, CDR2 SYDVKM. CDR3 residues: CASSLLNLGQPQHF. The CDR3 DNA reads TGTGCCAGCAGTTTATTAAATCTTGGGCAGCCCCAGCATTTT.